Shown below are 5 T cell receptor beta chains from a single sample sequenced in a study of neurological immune-mediated disorders. TCRdb reprocessed the 5' RACE reads via MiXCR and lists one record per CDR3 protein. Of over 65,000 distinct CDR3 sequences in the sample, around 9.9% were seen once. Material: PBMCs. These receptors all stem from a man aged 50-60 years in good health.

This clonotype was counted ten times or more. The gene calls are TRBV2 and TRBJ2-1, with D uncertain. V lost 9 bases, J lost 4 bases, and 10 bases lay in between. Germline lookup yields CDR1 SNHLY and CDR2 FYNNEI. The CDR3 totals 12 residues. CDR3 sequence: CARRHGYNEQFF. CDR3 in DNA: TGTGCCAGGAGGCACGGGTACAATGAGCAGTTCTTC.

This clonotype was counted at least ten times. This sequence joins TRBV5-1 and TRBJ1-1, with D unclear. The germline V and J ends were trimmed by 0 bases and 0 bases, with 3 bases remaining between them. CDR1 is SGHRS, CDR2 YFSETQ, per germline. This CDR3 region has 13 residues. The CDR3 bases are TGCGCCAGCAGCTTGGGGTTGAACACTGAAGCTTTCTTT. This gives the protein CASSLGLNTEAFF.

This clonotype was detected ten times or more. CDR3 residues: CASSLNTEAFF. CDR3 bases: TGTGCCAGCAGCCTGAACACTGAAGCTTTCTTT. The chain couples TRBV3-1 to TRBJ1-1; D remains unclear. The CDR3 sequence is 11 residues long. Between the trimmed V and J ends, which lost 4 bases and 0 bases, there was a span of 0 bases. Germline loops: CDR1 LGHDT, CDR2 YNNKEL (reference sequence).

The chain employs TRBV7-3 and TRBJ2-1; D unresolved. Germline CDR1 reads SGHTA; CDR2 reads FQGTGA. The CDR3 covers 15 residues. Trimming took off 1 base at V and 7 bases at J, with 14 bases between the two ends. The DNA of the CDR3 is TGTGCCAGCAGCTTAAGTTGGGTCTCCGGTAATGAGCAGTTCTTC. As protein: CASSLSWVSGNEQFF. Full variable domain (rest looked up from reference TRBV7-3 and TRBJ2-1): GAGVSQTPSNKVTEKGKYVELRCDPISGHTALYWYRQSLGQGPEFLIYFQGTGAADDSGLPNDRFFAVRPEGSVSTLKIQRTERGDSAVYLCASSLSWVSGNEQFFGPGTRLTVL.

The table lists this clonotype with a few counts. The genes are TRBV25-1 and TRBJ2-1, with 12 bases lining up with TRBD1. V shed 8 bases and J 10 bases; nucleotides not matched to a gene: 18. This CDR3 is built from 17 residues. The germline gives CDR1 MGHDK, CDR2 SYGVNS. In nucleotides, the CDR3 is TGTGCCAGCTCCCGAAACACCGGGACAGGGGGCGCGGCGGAGCAGTTCTTC. Amino acids: CASSRNTGTGGAAEQFF.